This T cell receptor (beta chain) comes out of a study of cytomegalovirus exposure and HLA in healthy donors. CDR3 length equals 13 residues. The ends were cut back, 2 bases at V and 2 bases at J, with 5 bases in the middle. Germline V gene lookup returns CDR1 SGHTA and CDR2 FQGTGA. Study-level points and caveats: CMV serostatus was the sole immune exposure information available. Later analysis indicated greater clonal expansion among HLA-associated TCR beta chains than among equally common other chains.

Primers: 60 Vbeta forward and 13 Jbeta reverse. Measured with immunoSEQ multiplex PCR; TCRdb has only the in-frame clones, and not every one. The data show 150,000 to 200,000 clones, with roughly four fifths seen just once and about 2.7% held by the top ten. Unrecorded immune exposure was likely among donors, who were nominally healthy when sampled. A note on this clone: Its antigen is not known.

The rearrangement links TRBV7-3 to TRBJ2-3; no firm D call. The sequence was collected from a male donor in good health and CMV-seronegative. Sequencing was done on a sample of PBMCs. The CDR3 reads CASSLAYTDTQYF. Written as DNA, the CDR3 is TGTGCCAGCAGCTTAGCCTACACAGATACGCAGTATTTT.